These 23 T cell receptor beta chains were all obtained from the same sample, sequenced in a study of OX40 agonist ivuxolimab in advanced cancers. Profiling relied on immunoSEQ multiplex PCR, and the TCRdb table lists in-frame clones only, not all of them. The sample includes 45,000 or so clones, almost 90% of them seen just once. The sample consisted of CD4+ or CD8+ T cells sorted from blood, taken in a trial of the OX40 agonist ivuxolimab. The receptors stem from an adult with an advanced solid tumor such as melanoma, head and neck, liver or kidney cancer.

This CDR3 is CASSRAVAGGDEQYF. Here the CDR3 DNA reads TGTGCCAGCAGTCGCGCGGTGGCGGGAGGAGACGAGCAGTACTTC. The chain uses TRBV6-1 and TRBJ2-7; TRBD2 aligns across 8 bases. Germline-derived CDR1 and CDR2 are MNHNS and SASEGT. The CDR3 sequence is 15 residues long. V shed 5 bases and J 5 bases; nucleotides not matched to a gene: 11.

This clone has only a few counts. This chain uses TRBV30 with TRBJ2-2; D gene uncertain. The CDR3 contains 13 residues. Germline V gives CDR1 GTSNPN, CDR2 SVGIG (reference sequence). Trimming pared 1 base from V and 7 bases from J, leaving 10 bases between. The CDR3: CAWSGLVGGELFF. CDR3 coding DNA: TGTGCCTGGAGTGGACTCGTTGGCGGGGAGCTGTTTTTT.

CDR3 sequence reads: CASSPFNREPNEKLFF. CDR3 coding DNA: TGTGCCAGCTCACCGTTCAACCGGGAGCCCAATGAAAAACTGTTTTTT. The V and J genes are TRBV18 and TRBJ1-4; no clear D. Trimming pared 3 bases from V and 5 bases from J, leaving 16 bases between. The CDR3 covers 16 residues. Germline-derived CDR1 and CDR2 are KGHSH and LQKENI.

The chain couples TRBV15 to TRBJ2-7; 14 positions match TRBD2. The CDR3 consists of 21 residues. After removal of 0 bases from V and 0 bases from J, the junction contained 13 bases not matched to a gene. The germline V gene encodes CDR1 LNHNV and CDR2 YYDKDF (reference sequence). The chain's CDR3 is CATSRDFRLAGGLRVSYEQYF. The DNA for the CDR3 is TGTGCCACCAGCAGAGATTTTAGACTAGCGGGAGGGCTACGAGTCTCCTACGAGCAGTACTTC.

V is TRBV5-1 and J is TRBJ2-7; TRBD1 might be the D (7 bases). The V end lost 4 bases, the J end lost 2 bases, and 22 bases lay between the germline ends. The V gene's germline CDR1 is SGHRS and CDR2 YFSETQ. CDR3 length: 17 residues. CDR3 amino acids: CASSLLQGSWGAYEQYF. The CDR3 DNA reads as TGCGCCAGCAGCCTTTTACAGGGGTCATGGGGGGCCTACGAGCAGTACTTC.

This rearrangement joins TRBV7-3 to TRBJ2-2; TRBD2 aligns across 8 bases. CDR3 length: 17 residues. The germline V gene encodes CDR1 SGHTA and CDR2 FQGTGA. V shed 4 bases and J 4 bases; nucleotides not matched to a gene: 11. The CDR3 DNA is TGTGCCAGCAGCTCCCGGGGGCTAGCGGGCCGCACCGGGGAGCTGTTTTTT. Protein: CASSSRGLAGRTGELFF.

This chain joins TRBV9 and TRBJ2-2; D ambiguous. Trimming took 0 bases from V and 8 from J, leaving 11 bases between them. CDR1 SGDLS and CDR2 YYNGEE come from the germline V gene. There are 14 residues in the CDR3. The chain's CDR3 is CASSVVSGSGELFF. CDR3 bases: TGTGCCAGCAGCGTAGTGTCCGGGTCTGGGGAGCTGTTTTTT.

This rearrangement joins TRBV4-3 to TRBJ2-2; tentatively, D is TRBD2 (6 bases). V was cut by 1 base and J by 7 bases, with 13 bases left in between. Germline CDR1 LGHNA, CDR2 YSLEER. The CDR3 consists of 15 residues. The CDR3: CASSQVWEVGGELFF. The CDR3 bases are TGCGCCAGCAGCCAAGTGTGGGAGGTGGGCGGGGAGCTGTTTTTT.

The rearrangement joins TRBV29-1 to TRBJ1-1; D is unresolved. Germline CDR1 and CDR2: SQVTM and ANQGSEA. V lost 6 bases to trimming and J lost 1 base, with 12 bases between them. The CDR3 spans 13 residues. The CDR3 protein is CSVRRATNTEAFF. The DNA for the CDR3 is TGCAGCGTCCGCCGGGCCACGAACACTGAAGCTTTCTTT.

The chain employs TRBV6-5 and TRBJ2-1, with TRBD2 matching over 7 bases. V lost 3 bases, J lost 0 bases, and 5 bases stayed unmatched. The length of the CDR3 is 16 residues. The germline CDR1 and CDR2 sequences are MNHEY and SVGAGI. The CDR3 here is CASSYAGGSSYNEQFF. The CDR3 nucleotides read TGTGCCAGCAGTTATGCGGGCGGGAGCTCCTACAATGAGCAGTTCTTC.

A note on this clone: Other DNA sequences of this sample code for an identical CDR3. The V call is TRBV27, the J call TRBJ2-5; the match to TRBD2 covers 10 bases. This CDR3 is built from 16 residues. Trimming cost V 2 bases and J 3 bases; bases outside gene matches: 6. Germline V gene lookup returns CDR1 MNHEY and CDR2 SMNVEV (reference sequence). The CDR3 DNA reads TGTGCCAGCAGTTTAGGATCCGGACTAGCGGAAGAGACCCAGTACTTC. Encoded protein: CASSLGSGLAEETQYF.

The chain is built from TRBV6-1 and TRBJ2-7, with D uncertain. This CDR3 spans 14 amino acids. Germline values: CDR1 MNHNS, CDR2 SASEGT. V lost 0 bases, J lost 3 bases, and 9 bases lay in between. The CDR3 DNA reads TGTGCCAGCAGTGAAGCAATGGGGATCTACGAGCAGTACTTC. It codes for CASSEAMGIYEQYF.

This clone came up a few times. This chain uses TRBV5-4 with TRBJ2-2; 7 nucleotides agree with TRBD2. This CDR3 region has 15 residues. Germline assignment: CDR1 SGHNT and CDR2 YYREEE (reference sequence). The J segment lost 6 bases and the V segment lost 0 bases, leaving 5 bases of the junction unmatched. CDR3 loop: CASSLEAGYPGELFF. DNA of the CDR3: TGTGCCAGCAGCTTGGAAGCGGGATACCCCGGGGAGCTGTTTTTT.

This chain links TRBV6-6 with TRBJ2-1; 8 bases align to TRBD2. V lost 8 bases, J lost 7 bases, and 7 bases stayed unmatched. The CDR3 length is 13 residues. Germline-derived CDR1 and CDR2 are MNHNY and SVGAGI (reference sequence). The CDR3 DNA reads as TGTGCCAGCGGGGGACTAGATGGAAATGAGCAGTTCTTC. Its translation: CASGGLDGNEQFF.

V gene TRBV18 combines with J gene TRBJ2-2; D might be TRBD1 (6 bases). CDR3 length: 16 amino acids. V was trimmed by 4 bases and J by 1 base, leaving 13 bases between them. Germline V gene data show CDR1 as KGHSH and CDR2 as LQKENI. In nucleotides, the CDR3 is TGTGCCAGCTCACGCCCCCCAGGGGTGAACACCGGGGAGCTGTTTTTT. Its translation: CASSRPPGVNTGELFF. Supplemented by reference TRBV18 and TRBJ2-2, the full variable domain reads NAGVMQNPRHLVRRRGQEARLRCSPMKGHSHVYWYRQLPEEGLKFMVYLQKENIIDESGMPKERFSAEFPKEGPSILRIQQVVRGDSAAYFCASSRPPGVNTGELFFGEGSRLTVL.

Here the CDR3 DNA reads TGCACCGCTAGTGAGGAGGGCTACACCTTC. Amino acids: CTASEEGYTF. The rearrangement joins TRBV20-1 to TRBJ1-2; no clear D. The germline CDR1 and CDR2 sequences are DFQATT and SNEGSKA (reference sequence). The CDR3 has 10 residues.

The gene calls are TRBV5-1 and TRBJ2-1; 7 bases line up with TRBD2. The CDR3 extends over 17 amino acids. Germline-derived CDR1 and CDR2 are SGHRS and YFSETQ. V lost 4 bases, J lost 0 bases, and 10 bases stayed unmatched. The CDR3 loop reads CASSIGTNIRSYNEQFF. The CDR3 bases are TGCGCCAGCAGCATCGGGACTAACATACGCTCCTACAATGAGCAGTTCTTC.

The DNA of the CDR3 is TGTGCCAGCACGTCTCATGGGGGGGCACGGGAGCAGTACTTC. Protein sequence: CASTSHGGAREQYF. The chain combines TRBV27 with TRBJ2-7, with a tentative D call TRBD2 (7 bases). The CDR3 has 14 residues. V was cut by 7 bases and J by 7 bases, with 20 bases left in between. Germline CDR1 and CDR2: MNHEY and SMNVEV (reference sequence).

The chain uses TRBV7-9 and TRBJ2-5, with 9 bases matching TRBD1. The CDR3 runs 15 residues. CDR1 and CDR2 from the germline V gene are SEHNR and FQNEAQ (reference sequence). The trim removed 5 bases at V and 2 bases at J, leaving 6 bases unmatched. CDR3 residues: CASSTGTGWQETQYF. Here the CDR3 DNA reads TGTGCCAGCAGCACCGGGACAGGGTGGCAAGAGACCCAGTACTTC.

The gene calls are TRBV10-3 and TRBJ1-2, with D perhaps matching TRBD1 (5 bases). The CDR3 runs 16 residues. Trimming pared 0 bases from V and 2 bases from J, leaving 13 bases between. CDR1 ENHRY and CDR2 SYGVKD come from the germline V gene. In DNA form, the CDR3 reads TGTGCCATCAGTGAGTCGGCGGGGCAGTTCAACTATGGCTACACCTTC. This encodes CAISESAGQFNYGYTF.

This chain links TRBV5-5 with TRBJ2-2, with 7 bases fitting TRBD1. The CDR3 is 15 residues long. Germline V lookup: CDR1 SGHKS, CDR2 YYEKEE (reference sequence). Trimming cost V 4 bases and J 0 bases; bases outside gene matches: 3. In nucleotides, the CDR3 is TGTGCCAGCAGCATGACAGGGCCGAACACCGGGGAGCTGTTTTTT. This encodes CASSMTGPNTGELFF.

The chain joins TRBV5-4 to TRBJ2-5; 8 bases are a match to TRBD2. This CDR3 is built from 14 residues. Trimming took 3 bases from V and 12 from J; bases not matched to a gene: 13. CDR1 is SGHNT and CDR2 is YYREEE in the germline V gene (reference sequence). In DNA, the CDR3 is TGTGCCAGCAGCTCGGGGGGGACGGACCGAGGGGAGTACTTC. Translated, it gives CASSSGGTDRGEYF.

V usage is TRBV28 and J usage is TRBJ1-4, with D unclear. CDR3 length: 12 amino acids. V lost 2 bases and J lost 6, with 4 bases in between. In germline, CDR1 is MDHEN, CDR2 SYDVKM. In DNA, the CDR3 is TGTGCCAGCAGTTTAGGGTATGAAAAACTGTTTTTT. Amino acid sequence: CASSLGYEKLFF.